This TCR beta chain emerged from a study of CD8+ T cells in alopecia areata. Study-wide results and limits: Elevated clonality characterized lesional scalp relative to normal scalp, particularly in alopecia totalis/universalis.

Investigators isolated RNA and reverse transcribed it into cDNA to act as the sequencing template. Clones were sequenced by immunoSEQ multiplex PCR, and TCRdb holds only the in-frame ones, with some missing. The data hold around 120,000 clones, with about 51% observed a single time. This clone was seen only a few times. Its antigen is undetermined. Trimming at V came to 5 bases and at J to 6 bases, leaving 7 bases not matched to a gene. Germline CDR1 reads SEHNR; CDR2 reads FQNEAQ (reference sequence). The length of the CDR3 is 14 residues. The receptor was isolated from a human donor with alopecia areata. The chain employs TRBV7-9 and TRBJ2-1, with TRBD1 matching over 7 bases. The sample comprised NKG2D-low CD8+ T cells sorted from blood. The CDR3 spells CASSTIQGSNEQFF. The CDR3 DNA follows: TGTGCCAGCAGCACCATACAGGGGAGCAATGAGCAGTTCTTC.